The source of this TCR beta chain is a study of blood T cell repertoires in COVID-19. Study summary: Spain, Italy and the United States supplied samples that represented acute and convalescent COVID-19.

Trimming at V came to 6 bases and at J to 6 bases, leaving 7 bases not matched to a gene. CDR1 and CDR2 (germline): LNHDA, SQIVND (reference sequence). This CDR3 spans 13 amino acids. This clone was observed a single time. Authors' analysis steps: Reference gene primer amplification gave nucleated cell count estimates. The protocol was immunoSEQ multiplex PCR, while the TCRdb copy is restricted to in-frame clones and leaves out a portion. For V, J and clone size, that table is used; D and trimming come from the DNA. Among 150,000 to 160,000 clones, roughly 84% were seen once, and the ten largest hold nearly 10%.

The chain employs TRBV19 and TRBJ2-5, with 7 positions matching TRBD2. The sequenced sample was peripheral blood. The sequence came from a woman aged 45-60 years with acute or convalescent COVID-19. CDR3 bases: TGTGCCAGTAGAGCCCCCAGCGGGAAGACCCAGTACTTC. It specifies CASRAPSGKTQYF.